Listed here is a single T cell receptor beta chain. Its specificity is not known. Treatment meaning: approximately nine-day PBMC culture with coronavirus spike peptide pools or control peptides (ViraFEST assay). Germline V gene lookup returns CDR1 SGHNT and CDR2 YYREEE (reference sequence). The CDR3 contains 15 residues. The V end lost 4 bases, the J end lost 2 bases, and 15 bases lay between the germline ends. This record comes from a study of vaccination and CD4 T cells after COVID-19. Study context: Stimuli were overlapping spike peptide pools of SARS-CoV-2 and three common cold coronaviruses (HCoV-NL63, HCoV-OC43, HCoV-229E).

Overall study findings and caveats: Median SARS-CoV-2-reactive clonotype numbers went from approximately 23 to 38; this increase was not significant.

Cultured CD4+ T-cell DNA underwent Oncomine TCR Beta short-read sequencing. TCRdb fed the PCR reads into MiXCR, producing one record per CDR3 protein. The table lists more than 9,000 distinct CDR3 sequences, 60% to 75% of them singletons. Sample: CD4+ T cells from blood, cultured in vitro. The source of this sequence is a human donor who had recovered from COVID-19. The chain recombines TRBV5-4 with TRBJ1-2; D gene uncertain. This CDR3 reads CASSPPLAGNYGYTF. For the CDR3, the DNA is TGTGCCAGCAGCCCCCCGTTGGCAGGCAACTATGGCTACACCTTC.